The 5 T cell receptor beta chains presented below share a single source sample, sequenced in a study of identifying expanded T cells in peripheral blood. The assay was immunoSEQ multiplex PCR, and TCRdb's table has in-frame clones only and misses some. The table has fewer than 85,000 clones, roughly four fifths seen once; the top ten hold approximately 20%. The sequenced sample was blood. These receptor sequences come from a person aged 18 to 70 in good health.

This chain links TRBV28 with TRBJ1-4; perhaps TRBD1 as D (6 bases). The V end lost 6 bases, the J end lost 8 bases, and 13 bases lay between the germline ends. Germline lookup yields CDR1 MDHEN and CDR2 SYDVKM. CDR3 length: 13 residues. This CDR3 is CASRWGAQEKLFF. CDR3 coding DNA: TGTGCCAGCAGATGGGGGGCACAGGAAAAACTGTTTTTT.

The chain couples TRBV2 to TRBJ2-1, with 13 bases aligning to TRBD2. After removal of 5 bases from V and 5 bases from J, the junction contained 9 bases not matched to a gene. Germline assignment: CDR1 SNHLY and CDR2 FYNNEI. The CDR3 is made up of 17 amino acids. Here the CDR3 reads CASSLPSGTSGNNEQFF. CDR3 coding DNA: TGTGCCAGCAGTTTGCCGTCCGGGACTAGCGGGAACAATGAGCAGTTCTTC. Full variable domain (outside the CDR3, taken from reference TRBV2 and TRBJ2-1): EPEVTQTPSHQVTQMGQEVILRCVPISNHLYFYWYRQILGQKVEFLVSFYNNEISEKSEIFDDQFSVERPDGSNFTLKIRSTKLEDSAMYFCASSLPSGTSGNNEQFFGPGTRLTVL.

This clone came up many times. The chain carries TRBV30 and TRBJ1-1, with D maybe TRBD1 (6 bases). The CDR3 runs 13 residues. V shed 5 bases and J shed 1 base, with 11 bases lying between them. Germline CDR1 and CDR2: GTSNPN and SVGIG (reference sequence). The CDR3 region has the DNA TGTGCCTGGGTCCGGACAGAGAACACTGAAGCTTTCTTT. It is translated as CAWVRTENTEAFF.

CDR3 sequence reads: CASSQVGLADFYEQYF. The CDR3 DNA is TGCGCCAGCAGCCAAGTTGGGCTAGCGGATTTCTACGAGCAGTACTTC. The V call is TRBV4-3, the J call TRBJ2-7, with 7 bases identical to TRBD2. V shed 1 base and J 3 bases; nucleotides not matched to a gene: 9. The germline gives CDR1 LGHNA, CDR2 YSLEER. CDR3 size: 16 residues.

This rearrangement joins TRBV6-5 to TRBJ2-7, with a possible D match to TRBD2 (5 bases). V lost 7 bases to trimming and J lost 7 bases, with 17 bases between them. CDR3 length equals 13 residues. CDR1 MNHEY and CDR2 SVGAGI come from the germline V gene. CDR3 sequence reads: CASTHPGGGEQYF. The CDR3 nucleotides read TGTGCCAGCACCCACCCTGGAGGAGGTGAGCAGTACTTC.